Listed below are T cell receptor beta chains from one sample, sequenced in a study of T cells expressing NK-cell markers. TCRdb reanalyzed the 5' RACE reads, giving one entry per CDR3 protein sequence and no DNA. Its listing shows about 150,000 distinct CDR3 sequences. Sequences were obtained from blood T cells: a sorted CD56 or NKG2C T cell subset, CD4+ or CD8+ T cells, or bulk PBMC T cells (not recorded which). These receptors were obtained from a woman aged 50 to 65 in good health. The CDR3 runs from the conserved cysteine through the conserved F or W.

V	J	CDR3
TRBV29-1	TRBJ2-3	CSVWTSGTTVQYF
TRBV11-2	TRBJ2-3	CASSLWSSSTDTQYF
TRBV11-3	TRBJ2-3	CASSYTGGGMDTQYF
TRBV12-3/TRBV12-4	TRBJ2-3	CASTSSEKPDTQYF
TRBV12-5	TRBJ2-1	CASGLGHRVGEQFF
TRBV2	TRBJ2-7	CALKQGLYEQYF
TRBV5-5	TRBJ1-1	CASSLADSRNTEAFF
TRBV7-9	TRBJ2-5	CASSLASGTSRTGETQYF
TRBV5-1	TRBJ2-2	CASSLTTGELFF
TRBV11-3	TRBJ2-7	CASSLAHSYEQYF
TRBV4-1	TRBJ2-1	CASSQVSSGTNEQFF
TRBV10-2	TRBJ2-5	CASSDVLAGSRSETQYF
TRBV29-1	TRBJ2-7	CSVEVGQEYEQYF
TRBV7-9	TRBJ2-1	CATLGLAGIGYNEQFF
TRBV20-1	TRBJ1-4	CSAMQGVGEKLFF
TRBV9	TRBJ2-5	CASSALAGTQETQYF
TRBV27	TRBJ1-6	CASSFGGYSSPLHF
TRBV2	TRBJ1-2	CASSDNYGYTF
TRBV12-5	TRBJ2-1	CASGLPIPQFF
TRBV6-5	TRBJ2-3	CASSYGQGLAGGPQYF
TRBV20-1	TRBJ2-2	CSARGTSALPMSGELFF
TRBV29-1	TRBJ1-1	CSVEGGGVTEAFF
TRBV29-1	TRBJ1-4	CSVLMTTNEKLFF
TRBV20-1	TRBJ2-1	CSARVTGYEQFF
TRBV10-3	TRBJ2-1	CAIKFRDYDNEQFF
TRBV5-5	TRBJ2-7	CASSLLEAGGSYEQYF
TRBV5-1	TRBJ2-6	CASSLLGFAEANVLTF
TRBV7-8	TRBJ2-6	CASSLAGGRVAGANVLTF
TRBV6-5	TRBJ1-1	CASRHGGSEAFF
TRBV7-9	TRBJ1-1	CASGANGIEAFF
TRBV14	TRBJ1-1	CASSPLGTANTEAFF
TRBV20-1	TRBJ2-3	CSARDFTSGHTDTQYF
TRBV11-1	TRBJ2-5	CASSFDTEETQYF
TRBV29-1	TRBJ1-3	CSVGSGSGNTIYF
TRBV6-5	TRBJ2-3	CASKRVGTDTQYF
TRBV18	TRBJ2-4	CASSPPTGNIQYF
TRBV24-1	TRBJ2-2	CATSDLPSFPPGELFF
TRBV12-3/TRBV12-4	TRBJ2-1	CASSLEAGVGFF
TRBV5-1	TRBJ2-2	CASSSRGTGRRSEAGELFF
TRBV27	TRBJ1-1	CASSLYTSMNEAFF
TRBV5-1	TRBJ1-2	CASRNREGYTF
TRBV20-1	TRBJ2-3	CSASLGQATDTQYF
TRBV6-2/TRBV6-3	TRBJ2-3	CASSYSEGLDQDTQYF
TRBV4-1	TRBJ1-2	CATTGLTNYGYTF
TRBV12-3/TRBV12-4	TRBJ2-1	CASSWTSGVNNEQFF
TRBV30	TRBJ1-5	CAWSEDPGLSNQPQHF
TRBV4-2	TRBJ2-7	CASSHRLAGNEQYF
TRBV3-1	TRBJ2-7	CASSQLPERYEQYF
TRBV3-1	TRBJ2-1	CASSQESANAFDEQFF
TRBV29-1	TRBJ2-1	CSVEDGESSYNEQFF
TRBV30	TRBJ2-1	CAWSNSGDEQFF
TRBV24-1	TRBJ2-2	CATSSGRDNTGELFF
TRBV7-9	TRBJ2-1	CASSLPDGSGDQFF
TRBV25-1	TRBJ2-5	CASSEWQELETQYF